These T cell receptor beta chains were read from a single sample in a study of cytomegalovirus exposure and HLA in healthy donors. Profiling relied on immunoSEQ multiplex PCR, and the TCRdb table lists in-frame clones only, not all of them. This sample has about 180,000 clones, with approximately 79% found just once. The source material was PBMCs. Receptor source: a woman aged 40-49 years in good health and CMV-seronegative. CDR3s include the opening cysteine and the closing phenylalanine or tryptophan.

j_gene	v_gene	CDR3aa
TRBJ2-6	TRBV7-7	CASSLGHSASGANVLTF
TRBJ2-1	TRBV9	CASSVVSGRWYEQFF
TRBJ2-1	TRBV5-1	CASSWRTPGLAGGYSYNEQFF
TRBJ1-6	TRBV11-2	CASSLAQNSPLHF
TRBJ1-2	TRBV19	CASSPGDRENGYTF
TRBJ2-1	TRBV5-4	CASSFQRGNYNEQFF
TRBJ1-5	TRBV10-3	CAIREDRASNQPQHF
TRBJ1-3	TRBV19	CASSTRVTGVGSGNTIYF
TRBJ1-1	TRBV6-5	CASSYSRQTEAFF
TRBJ2-1	TRBV5-3	CARSLLMGGGYNEQFF
TRBJ1-6	TRBV29-1	CSAGEVGSPLHF
TRBJ2-5	TRBV19	CASSQAGEETQYF
TRBJ2-3	TRBV4-1	CASNQGVGGRTQYF
TRBJ2-7	TRBV5-1	CASSLTGREQYF
TRBJ1-4	TRBV6-1	CASSPQGTRNEKLFF
TRBJ2-4	TRBV27	CASSEGGVSGIQYF
TRBJ2-1	TRBV7-3	CASSSVRGEQFF
TRBJ1-4	TRBV5-1	CASSLDRLHEKLFF
TRBJ2-7	TRBV5-4	CASSLAGAGVREQYF
TRBJ2-3	TRBV25-1	CASSAAGSSTDTQYF
TRBJ2-3	TRBV4-3	CASSQRLSGASTDTQYF
TRBJ1-1	TRBV6-5	CASSSPRGTEAFF
TRBJ2-3	TRBV19	CASSPRLAGVTDTQYF
TRBJ2-1	TRBV29-1	CSVEGTYNEQFF
TRBJ1-1	TRBV28	CASRQNLQNTEAFF
TRBJ2-1	TRBV4-1	CASSQDDRGEQFF
TRBJ1-1	TRBV7-9	CASSPGPGGMNTEAFF
TRBJ1-2	TRBV19	CASSIGGFGAGYTF
TRBJ1-2	TRBV7-2	CASSLARGVYGYTF
TRBJ1-1	TRBV5-8	CASSFQGFRNTEAFF
TRBJ2-7	TRBV28	CASSLTGVYEQYF
TRBJ1-2	TRBV5-1	CASSLAAGRDGYTF
TRBJ1-3	TRBV6-5	CASSAKARGNTIYF
TRBJ2-1	TRBV28	CASSLGGRYEQFF
TRBJ2-5	TRBV5-4	CASSSRDRAWETQYF
TRBJ1-1	TRBV9	CASSPLTGTGAEAFF
TRBJ2-3	TRBV6-6	CASTRGESDTQYF
TRBJ1-1	TRBV28	CASGGGGGNTEAFF
TRBJ1-1	TRBV7-8	CASSTGQGLNTEAFF
TRBJ2-4	TRBV7-9	CASSLGSFAGIQYF
TRBJ1-2	TRBV13	CASSFQGRYGYTF
TRBJ2-7	TRBV19	CASSFLNRDRHF
TRBJ1-1	TRBV29-1	CSVAGSGDTEAFF
TRBJ1-1	TRBV10-3	CAISESLRNTEAFF
TRBJ2-5	TRBV14	CASSSERVLETQYF
TRBJ1-5	TRBV2	CASRGTGVRPQHF
TRBJ1-2	TRBV18	CASSRDSANYGYTF
TRBJ2-7	TRBV27	CASSSTYEQYF
TRBJ2-7	TRBV7-2	CASSSGQGARYEQYF
TRBJ1-3	TRBV28	CASSLLDRAGGNTIYF
TRBJ2-7	TRBV6-5	CASSYSRRGRSYEQYF
TRBJ2-3	TRBV4-1	CASSQDELRSGGSADTQYF
TRBJ2-3	TRBV9	CASSRYGGVEADTQYF
TRBJ2-1	TRBV13	CASSSLGGRNEQFF